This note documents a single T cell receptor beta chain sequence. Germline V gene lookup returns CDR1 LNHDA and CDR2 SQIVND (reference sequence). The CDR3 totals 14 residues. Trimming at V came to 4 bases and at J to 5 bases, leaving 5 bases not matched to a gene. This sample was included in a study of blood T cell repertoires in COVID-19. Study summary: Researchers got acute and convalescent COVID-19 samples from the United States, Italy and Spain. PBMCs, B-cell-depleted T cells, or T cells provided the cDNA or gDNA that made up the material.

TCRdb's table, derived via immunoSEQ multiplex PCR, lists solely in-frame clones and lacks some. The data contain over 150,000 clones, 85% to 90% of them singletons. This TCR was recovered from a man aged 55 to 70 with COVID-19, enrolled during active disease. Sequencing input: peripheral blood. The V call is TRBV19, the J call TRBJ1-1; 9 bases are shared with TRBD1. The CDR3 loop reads CASSTQGAGTEAFF. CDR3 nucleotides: TGTGCCAGTAGTACACAGGGGGCAGGGACTGAAGCTTTCTTT.